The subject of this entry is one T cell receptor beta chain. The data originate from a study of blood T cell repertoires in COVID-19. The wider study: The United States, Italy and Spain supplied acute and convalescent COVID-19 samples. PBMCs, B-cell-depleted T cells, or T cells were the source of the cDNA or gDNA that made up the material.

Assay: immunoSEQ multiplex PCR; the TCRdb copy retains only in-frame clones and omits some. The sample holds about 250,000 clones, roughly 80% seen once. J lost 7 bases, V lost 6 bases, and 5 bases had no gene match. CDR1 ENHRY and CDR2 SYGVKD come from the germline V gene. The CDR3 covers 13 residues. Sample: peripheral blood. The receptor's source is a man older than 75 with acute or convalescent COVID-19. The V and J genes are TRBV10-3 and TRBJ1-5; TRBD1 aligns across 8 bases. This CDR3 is CAISGQGAQPQHF. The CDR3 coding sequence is TGTGCCATCAGCGGACAGGGCGCCCAGCCCCAGCATTTT.